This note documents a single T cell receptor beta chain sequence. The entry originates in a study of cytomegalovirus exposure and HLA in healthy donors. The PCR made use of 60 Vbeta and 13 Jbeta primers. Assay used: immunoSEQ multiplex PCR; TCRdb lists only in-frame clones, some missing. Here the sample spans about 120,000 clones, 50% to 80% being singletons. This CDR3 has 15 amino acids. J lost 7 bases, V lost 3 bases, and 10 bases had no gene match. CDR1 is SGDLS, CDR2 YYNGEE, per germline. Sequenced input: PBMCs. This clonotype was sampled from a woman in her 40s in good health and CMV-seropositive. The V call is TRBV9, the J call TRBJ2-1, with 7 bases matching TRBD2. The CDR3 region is CASSASSGGGNEQFF. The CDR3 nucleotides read TGTGCCAGCAGCGCCTCTAGCGGAGGCGGTAATGAGCAGTTCTTC.